The 26 T cell receptor beta chains below were found in one sample sequenced in a study of blood T cell repertoires in COVID-19. Produced via immunoSEQ multiplex PCR; TCRdb's table is partial and in-frame only. The table records about 150,000 clones, roughly 82% of them present only once. The source material was peripheral blood. The receptor source for this set is a woman in her fifties or sixties with acute or convalescent COVID-19.

The chain links TRBV28 to TRBJ1-2; 8 nucleotides align to TRBD1. Germline V lookup: CDR1 MDHEN, CDR2 SYDVKM. Trimming at V came to 5 bases and at J to 3 bases, leaving 8 bases not matched to a gene. CDR3 length: 15 residues. The CDR3 here is CASSPAGQGHYGYTF. The CDR3 DNA reads TGTGCCAGCAGTCCCGCAGGACAGGGCCACTATGGCTACACCTTC.

This chain links TRBV7-9 with TRBJ1-1; TRBD1 matches 12 bases. The CDR3 extends over 15 amino acids. Unmatched junction bases numbered 5, after V lost 5 bases and J lost 4 bases. Germline CDR1 and CDR2: SEHNR and FQNEAQ (reference sequence). CDR3 sequence: CASSIQGQGATEAFF. The CDR3 DNA reads TGTGCCAGCAGCATTCAGGGACAGGGGGCCACTGAAGCTTTCTTT.

The gene calls are TRBV19 and TRBJ2-2, with 9 bases lining up with TRBD1. V lost 3 bases, J lost 7 bases, and 9 bases stayed unmatched. CDR1 is LNHDA and CDR2 is SQIVND in the germline V gene (reference sequence). The CDR3 runs 16 residues. CDR3 sequence: CASSMAPGTGIGELFF. The CDR3 DNA is TGTGCCAGTAGTATGGCCCCCGGGACAGGGATCGGGGAGCTGTTTTTT.

J is TRBJ1-6 and V is TRBV19; D may be TRBD1 (5 bases). The CDR3 length is 13 residues. The germline V and J ends were trimmed by 5 bases and 11 bases, with 13 bases remaining between them. CDR1 is LNHDA and CDR2 is SQIVND in the germline V gene (reference sequence). The CDR3 coding sequence is TGTGCCAGTAGTCCCAGACAGTACGCACCCCTCCACTTT. It yields the protein CASSPRQYAPLHF.

CDR3 sequence: CASSLVRAGGYNEQFF. Here the CDR3 DNA reads TGCGCCAGCAGCTTAGTACGAGCGGGGGGTTACAATGAGCAGTTCTTC. The rearrangement joins TRBV5-1 to TRBJ2-1; 9 nucleotides agree with TRBD2. The CDR3 loop spans 16 amino acids. V dropped 2 bases and J dropped 4; count of bases not matched to a gene: 7. Germline CDR1 reads SGHRS; CDR2 reads YFSETQ.

The chain combines TRBV7-7 with TRBJ2-5; TRBD2 aligns across 14 bases. The CDR3 totals 15 residues. In germline, CDR1 is SSHAT, CDR2 FNYEAQ (reference sequence). After removal of 5 bases from V and 4 bases from J, the junction contained 3 bases not matched to a gene. CDR3 in amino acids: CASSAGLAGGETQYF. The CDR3 nucleotides read TGTGCCAGCAGCGCAGGACTAGCGGGGGGAGAGACCCAGTACTTC.

The V call is TRBV9, the J call TRBJ1-6, with TRBD1 matching over 7 bases. The CDR3 has 16 residues. Trimming took 0 bases from V and 9 from J; bases not matched to a gene: 9. Germline-derived CDR1 and CDR2 are SGDLS and YYNGEE. The CDR3 reads CASSVAAEGAFSPLHF. In DNA form, the CDR3 reads TGTGCCAGCAGCGTAGCTGCGGAGGGGGCATTTTCACCCCTCCACTTT. Using reference TRBV9 and TRBJ1-6 for the parts outside the CDR3, the full variable domain is DSGVTQTPKHLITATGQRVTLRCSPRSGDLSVYWYQQSLDQGLQFLIQYYNGEERAKGNILERFSAQQFPDLHSELNLSSLELGDSALYFCASSVAAEGAFSPLHFGNGTRLTVT.

V gene TRBV7-2 combines with J gene TRBJ1-1, with D perhaps TRBD1 (5 bases). Germline assignment: CDR1 SGHTA and CDR2 FQGNSA. V lost 6 bases and J lost 10, with 18 bases in between. The CDR3 loop spans 13 amino acids. The CDR3 spells CASSADRTGGAFF. DNA for the CDR3: TGTGCCAGCAGTGCCGACCGCACGGGGGGAGCTTTCTTT.

This sequence joins TRBV3-1 (or the pseudogene TRBV3-2) and TRBJ2-3; D unclear. Trimming took 0 bases from V and 9 from J, leaving 10 bases between them. The CDR3 extends over 13 amino acids. The germline CDR1 and CDR2 sequences are LGHDT and YNNKEL (reference sequence). CDR3 region: CASSQDDQVTQYF. In nucleotides, the CDR3 is TGTGCCAGCAGCCAAGATGACCAGGTCACGCAGTATTTT.

This sequence joins TRBV9 and TRBJ1-6, with TRBD1 as a possible D gene (5 bases). The germline V gene has CDR1 SGDLS and CDR2 YYNGEE. This CDR3 region has 17 residues. Trimming left V 2 bases short and J 4 bases short, with 16 bases between. CDR3 amino acids: CASSVSLWPGYNSPLHF. The DNA of the CDR3 is TGTGCCAGCAGCGTCAGCTTGTGGCCAGGGTATAATTCACCCCTCCACTTT.

The chain is built from TRBV19 and TRBJ1-2; a weak D match, TRBD1 (5 bases). The germline CDR1 and CDR2 sequences are LNHDA and SQIVND (reference sequence). This CDR3 comprises 16 residues. V lost 1 base to trimming and J lost 4 bases, with 16 bases between them. The CDR3 nucleotides read TGTGCCAGTAGTATAGCCCCCTTCGGGGGTGGCTATGGCTACACCTTC. Translated: CASSIAPFGGGYGYTF.

V usage is TRBV12-3 or TRBV12-4 and J usage is TRBJ1-1; 11 bases align to TRBD1. CDR3 length: 13 amino acids. V lost 7 bases to trimming and J lost 5 bases; unmatched junction nucleotides: 3. The CDR3 nucleotides read TGTGCCAGCACCCGGGACAGGGGGACTGAAGCTTTCTTT. It translates to CASTRDRGTEAFF.

The rearrangement links TRBV28 to TRBJ2-7; 7 bases match TRBD1. Trimming took 7 bases from V and 0 from J; bases not matched to a gene: 6. The CDR3 contains 14 residues. Germline values: CDR1 MDHEN, CDR2 SYDVKM. CDR3 nucleotide sequence: TGTGCCAGCACCCCAGGGGGAAGCTCCTACGAGCAGTACTTC. It encodes CASTPGGSSYEQYF.

The V and J genes are TRBV7-7 and TRBJ2-2, with a possible D match to TRBD1 (6 bases). Trimming pared 7 bases from V and 4 bases from J, leaving 19 bases between. CDR1 and CDR2 from the germline V gene are SSHAT and FNYEAQ (reference sequence). This CDR3 is built from 16 residues. CDR3 sequence reads: CASNLLGTGTTGELFF. CDR3 bases: TGTGCCAGCAACCTACTGGGCACAGGGACCACCGGGGAGCTGTTTTTT.

J is TRBJ1-5 and V is TRBV15, with D uncertain. Trimming pared 0 bases from V and 2 bases from J, leaving 8 bases between. The CDR3 totals 15 residues. Germline assignment: CDR1 LNHNV and CDR2 YYDKDF (reference sequence). CDR3 region: CATSRDVGGNQPQHF. CDR3 sequence (DNA): TGTGCCACCAGCAGAGATGTGGGCGGCAATCAGCCCCAGCATTTT.

This chain joins TRBV7-2 and TRBJ2-5; TRBD1 agrees at 8 bases. Trimming at V came to 4 bases and at J to 7 bases, leaving 14 bases not matched to a gene. CDR3 length: 16 residues. CDR1 and CDR2 (germline): SGHTA, FQGNSA. CDR3 nucleotide sequence: TGTGCCAGCAGCTCAGCAGGACAGGGTTTGGGGGCGACCCAGTACTTC. This sequence encodes CASSSAGQGLGATQYF.

The rearrangement links TRBV7-2 to TRBJ2-2, with TRBD2 identical over 9 bases. The CDR3 is 17 residues long. V shed 1 base and J 6 bases; nucleotides not matched to a gene: 9. Germline V gives CDR1 SGHTA, CDR2 FQGNSA. The CDR3 region is CASSLVGGGAGAGELFF. The CDR3 bases are TGTGCCAGCAGCTTAGTCGGCGGGGGGGCCGGCGCCGGGGAGCTGTTTTTT.

The CDR3 loop reads CASSIFPGQGETQYF. In DNA, the CDR3 is TGCGCCAGCAGCATTTTCCCGGGACAGGGGGAGACCCAGTACTTC. The genes are TRBV5-1 and TRBJ2-5; 10 bases agree with TRBD1. V gave up 4 bases and J gave up 5 bases; unmatched junction bases: 8. CDR1 is SGHRS and CDR2 is YFSETQ in the germline V gene. This CDR3 is 15 amino acids long. The full variable domain, in which reference TRBV5-1 and TRBJ2-5 provide the parts outside the CDR3, is KAGVTQTPRYLIKTRGQQVTLSCSPISGHRSVSWYQQTPGQGLQFLFEYFSETQRNKGNFPGRFSGRQFSNSRSEMNVSTLELGDSALYLCASSIFPGQGETQYFGPGTRLLVL.

The rearrangement joins TRBV9 to TRBJ2-3, with TRBD2 identical over 10 bases. The germline gives CDR1 SGDLS, CDR2 YYNGEE. J was trimmed by 5 bases and V by 4 bases; bases with no gene match: 7. The CDR3 contains 15 residues. CDR3 DNA: TGTGCCAGCAGCTTCGGGACTAGCGTAAGAGATACGCAGTATTTT. Translating it yields CASSFGTSVRDTQYF.

J is TRBJ1-6 and V is TRBV3-1 (or the pseudogene TRBV3-2), with 7 bases identical to TRBD1. The V segment lost 1 base and the J segment 9 bases; nucleotides outside the gene matches: 3. The germline V gene encodes CDR1 LGHDT and CDR2 YNNKEL (reference sequence). This CDR3 is 14 amino acids long. CDR3 in DNA: TGTGCCAGCAGCCAAGTACACAGGGGTTCACCCCTCCACTTT. As protein: CASSQVHRGSPLHF.

This clone rates as medium-sized. V and J are TRBV15 and TRBJ1-6; tentatively, D is TRBD1 (5 bases). The CDR3 covers 15 residues. Germline V gene data show CDR1 as LNHNV and CDR2 as YYDKDF (reference sequence). CDR3 DNA: TGTGTTAGGCGCAGGGCCACCGCCTATAATTCACCCCTCCACTTT. Translated, it gives CVRRRATAYNSPLHF.

This clone was recorded once. This rearrangement joins TRBV7-9 to TRBJ2-1; D unresolved. Trimming cost V 5 bases and J 6 bases, with 5 bases left between them. The CDR3 is 11 residues long. The germline CDR1 and CDR2 sequences are SEHNR and FQNEAQ (reference sequence). The DNA of the CDR3 is TGTGCCAGCAGCCCCTTCAATGAGCAGTTCTTC. Translation gives CASSPFNEQFF.

This clone was found a few times. This chain links TRBV3-1 (or the pseudogene TRBV3-2) with TRBJ2-3, with 7 bases fitting TRBD2. The V segment lost 6 bases and the J segment 5 bases; nucleotides outside the gene matches: 5. CDR1 is LGHDT and CDR2 is YNNKEL in the germline V gene (reference sequence). The CDR3 covers 13 residues. CDR3 sequence reads: CASSESGVDTQYF. CDR3 bases: TGTGCCAGCAGTGAAAGCGGGGTAGATACGCAGTATTTT.

This chain links TRBV15 with TRBJ2-7; TRBD2 aligns across 11 bases. The V gene's germline CDR1 is LNHNV and CDR2 YYDKDF (reference sequence). The CDR3 spans 18 residues. Trimming cost V 1 base and J 0 bases; bases outside gene matches: 8. In DNA form, the CDR3 reads TGTGCCACCAGCAGAGGACCGGGACTAGCGGTTTACTCCTACGAGCAGTACTTC. Translated: CATSRGPGLAVYSYEQYF.

CDR3 in amino acids: CASSPGTDRAGYGYTF. CDR3 bases: TGTGCCAGCTCACCAGGAACGGACAGGGCGGGCTATGGCTACACCTTC. This chain connects TRBV18 to TRBJ1-2, with 8 bases that match TRBD1. This CDR3 has 16 residues. V gave up 2 bases and J gave up 4 bases; unmatched junction bases: 9. Germline lookup yields CDR1 KGHSH and CDR2 LQKENI.

V gene TRBV18 combines with J gene TRBJ1-5; no definite D call. V was clipped by 0 bases and J by 9 bases, with 12 bases between them. Germline V gene lookup returns CDR1 KGHSH and CDR2 LQKENI. The CDR3 covers 14 residues. The DNA for the CDR3 is TGTGCCAGCTCACCACCGGGCAGAGAAGGGCCCCAGCATTTT. This gives the protein CASSPPGREGPQHF.